This T cell receptor (beta chain) is from a study of blood T cell repertoires in COVID-19. Whole-study context: PBMCs, B-cell-depleted T cells, or T cells provided the cDNA or gDNA that made up the material.

V was clipped by 4 bases and J by 4 bases, with 16 bases between them. CDR3 length: 16 residues. Germline V CDR1 and CDR2: MNHEY, SVGAGI. Enrollees, roughly 18 to 90 years old, lived in around 23 US areas. Assignment of participants to cohorts was predicated upon participant-reported clinical history. TCRdb's table, derived via immunoSEQ multiplex PCR, lists solely in-frame clones and lacks some. The sample records just over 300,000 clones, nearly 90% being singletons. The clonotype was recovered from a woman aged 18-30 years with acute COVID-19. V and J are TRBV6-5 and TRBJ1-4; D is unclear. Sequenced: PBMCs or T cells enriched from blood (not recorded which). The CDR3 DNA follows: TGTGCCAGCAGTTCCCAAGACACAGACCGTAATGAAAAACTGTTTTTT. It encodes CASSSQDTDRNEKLFF.